This T cell receptor beta chain was sequenced in a study of shared clonotypes between healthy human individuals. Study-level points and caveats: Rarefaction gave evidence that sorted-subset sequencing remained incomplete despite large depth.

Comment on this clone: The antigen is unknown.

The table came from immunoSEQ multiplex PCR; TCRdb's copy has only in-frame clones and leaves some out. Of about 2 million clones in the sample, about 95% were seen once. Terminally differentiated effector memory CD45RA+ cells were left out of the naive CD8 fraction, which was CD45RO-negative and positively selected for CCR7. This clonotype was sampled from a young man in good health. Input material: naive CD8+ T cells sorted from blood.

The CDR3 coding sequence is TGTGCCAGCAATCACCGGGACTCACTCTCCTACGAGCAGTACTTC. This translates into CASNHRDSLSYEQYF. The V call is TRBV6-1, the J call TRBJ2-7, with D perhaps TRBD2 (6 bases). CDR3 length: 15 amino acids. In germline, CDR1 is MNHNS, CDR2 SASEGT. V gave up 7 bases and J gave up 0 bases, with 16 bases separating them.